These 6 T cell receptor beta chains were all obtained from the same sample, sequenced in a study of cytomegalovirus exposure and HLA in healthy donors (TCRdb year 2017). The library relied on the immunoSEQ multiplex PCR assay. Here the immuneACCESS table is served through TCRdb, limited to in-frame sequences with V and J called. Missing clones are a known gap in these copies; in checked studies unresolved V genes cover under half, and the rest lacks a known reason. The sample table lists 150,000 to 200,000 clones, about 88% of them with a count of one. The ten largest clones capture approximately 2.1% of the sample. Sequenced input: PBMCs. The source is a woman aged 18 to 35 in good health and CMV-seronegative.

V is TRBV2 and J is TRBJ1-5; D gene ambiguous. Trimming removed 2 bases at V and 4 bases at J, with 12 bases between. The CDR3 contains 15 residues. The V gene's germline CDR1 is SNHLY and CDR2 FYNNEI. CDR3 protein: CASSENPYRNQPQHF. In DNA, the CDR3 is TGTGCCAGCAGTGAAAACCCCTACCGGAATCAGCCCCAGCATTTT.

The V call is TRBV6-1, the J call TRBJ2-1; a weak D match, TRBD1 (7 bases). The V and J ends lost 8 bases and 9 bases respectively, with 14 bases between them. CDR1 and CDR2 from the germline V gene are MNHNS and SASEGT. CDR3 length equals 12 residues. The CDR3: CASGQGGGEQFF. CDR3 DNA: TGTGCCAGCGGCCAGGGGGGCGGTGAGCAGTTCTTC.

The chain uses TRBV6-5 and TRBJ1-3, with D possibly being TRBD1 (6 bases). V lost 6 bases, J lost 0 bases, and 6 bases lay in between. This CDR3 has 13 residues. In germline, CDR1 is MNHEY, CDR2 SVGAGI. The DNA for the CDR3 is TGTGCCAGCAGGGACAGCTCTGGAAACACCATATATTTT. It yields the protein CASRDSSGNTIYF.

DNA for the CDR3: TGTGCCAGCAGGCCCGGGGGGCCCGGGGCCAACGTCCTGACTTTC. It encodes CASRPGGPGANVLTF. This sequence joins TRBV5-4 and TRBJ2-6, with D perhaps matching TRBD2 (7 bases). The CDR3 totals 15 residues. V dropped 5 bases and J dropped 4 bases, with 13 bases sitting between them. Germline CDR1 reads SGHNT; CDR2 reads YYREEE (reference sequence).

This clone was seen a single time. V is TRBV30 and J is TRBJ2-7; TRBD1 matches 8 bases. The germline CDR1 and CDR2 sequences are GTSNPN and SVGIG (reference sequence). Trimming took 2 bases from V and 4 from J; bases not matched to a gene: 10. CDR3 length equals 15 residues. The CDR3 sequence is CAWSPKRQGRYEQYF. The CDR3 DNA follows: TGTGCCTGGAGTCCCAAGAGACAGGGGAGGTACGAGCAGTACTTC.

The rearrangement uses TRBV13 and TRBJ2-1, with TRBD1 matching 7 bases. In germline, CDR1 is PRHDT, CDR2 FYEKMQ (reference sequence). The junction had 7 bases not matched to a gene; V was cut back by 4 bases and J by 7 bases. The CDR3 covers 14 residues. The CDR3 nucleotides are TGTGCCAGCAGCTACGACAGGGCCGGGAATGAGCAGTTCTTC. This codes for CASSYDRAGNEQFF.